These 23 T cell receptor beta chains originate from one sample sequenced in a study of blood T cell repertoires in COVID-19. Produced via immunoSEQ multiplex PCR; TCRdb's table is partial and in-frame only. The sample yields about 150,000 clones, 82% seen once. Source material: peripheral blood. These receptors were collected from a woman at least 80 years old with active or convalescent COVID-19.

V is TRBV2 and J is TRBJ2-7, with a tentative D call TRBD2 (6 bases). Germline assignment: CDR1 SNHLY and CDR2 FYNNEI. The CDR3 is 15 residues long. V lost 5 bases, J lost 1 base, and 15 bases lay in between. CDR3 protein: CASSLSGGPSYEQYF. CDR3 DNA: TGTGCCAGCAGTCTTAGCGGAGGGCCTTCCTACGAGCAGTACTTC.

For the CDR3, the DNA is TGTGCCAGCTCATCCGACAGACAGGGTGGTGGAAACACCATATATTTT. Translated: CASSSDRQGGGNTIYF. This chain connects TRBV18 to TRBJ1-3; 7 nucleotides agree with TRBD1. V lost 5 bases to trimming and J lost 3 bases; unmatched junction nucleotides: 10. Germline V gives CDR1 KGHSH, CDR2 LQKENI. CDR3 size: 16 residues.

J is TRBJ1-2 and V is TRBV5-1; 8 bases fit TRBD1. The V segment lost 3 bases and the J segment 8 bases; nucleotides outside the gene matches: 15. Germline assignment: CDR1 SGHRS and CDR2 YFSETQ. The CDR3 is made up of 16 amino acids. Here the CDR3 reads CASSSGPVTGVAGYTF. In DNA, the CDR3 is TGCGCCAGCAGCTCAGGGCCAGTGACAGGGGTTGCCGGCTACACCTTC. The whole variable domain, remainder taken from reference TRBV5-1 and TRBJ1-2, is KAGVTQTPRYLIKTRGQQVTLSCSPISGHRSVSWYQQTPGQGLQFLFEYFSETQRNKGNFPGRFSGRQFSNSRSEMNVSTLELGDSALYLCASSSGPVTGVAGYTFGSGTRLTVV.

The chain joins TRBV28 to TRBJ2-7; the D gene is possibly TRBD1 (6 bases). Trimming removed 6 bases from V and 9 bases from J, with 15 bases in between. CDR1 and CDR2 from the germline V gene are MDHEN and SYDVKM. This CDR3 comprises 12 residues. The CDR3: CASSKDRRLQYF. The CDR3 region has the DNA TGTGCCAGCAGCAAAGACAGGAGACTGCAGTACTTC.

This chain uses TRBV6-1 with TRBJ1-6, with a possible D match to TRBD1 (6 bases). With 3 bases removed from V and 7 bases from J, the gap between germline ends came to 7 bases. CDR1 and CDR2 (germline): MNHNS, SASEGT. The CDR3 has 13 amino acids. The CDR3 spells CASSEGANSPLHF. The CDR3 DNA reads as TGTGCCAGCAGTGAGGGGGCAAATTCACCCCTCCACTTT.

The chain is built from TRBV28 and TRBJ1-1; possibly TRBD1 for D (6 bases). Germline V gene sequence: CDR1 MDHEN, CDR2 SYDVKM. The V and J ends lost 3 bases and 1 base respectively, with 18 bases between them. CDR3 length: 17 amino acids. The CDR3 here is CASSFLTAGDGNTEAFF. In DNA, the CDR3 is TGTGCCAGCAGTTTCCTCACCGCAGGGGACGGGAACACTGAAGCTTTCTTT.

The chain has TRBV18 and TRBJ2-2; TRBD1 is a possible D gene (5 bases). The V gene lost 6 bases and the J gene lost 1 base, with 15 bases spanning the gap. Germline CDR1 reads KGHSH; CDR2 reads LQKENI. The CDR3 runs to 16 residues. The CDR3 coding sequence is TGTGCCAGCTCCTCATCTGGGGCAGAGAACACCGGGGAGCTGTTTTTT. Its translation is CASSSSGAENTGELFF.

The chain employs TRBV7-3 and TRBJ2-3; 9 bases are shared with TRBD2. V lost 1 base to trimming and J lost 0 bases; unmatched junction nucleotides: 2. CDR1 SGHTA and CDR2 FQGTGA come from the germline V gene. The CDR3 length is 16 residues. In DNA form, the CDR3 reads TGTGCCAGCAGCTTAAGGCGGGAGGGGAGCACAGATACGCAGTATTTT. Its protein product is CASSLRREGSTDTQYF.

This chain links TRBV7-2 with TRBJ1-4; the match to TRBD1 covers 7 bases. CDR3 size: 14 residues. Germline V gene data show CDR1 as SGHTA and CDR2 as FQGNSA. V dropped 2 bases and J dropped 7; count of bases not matched to a gene: 4. CDR3 loop: CASSLRQGGEKLFF. The CDR3 bases are TGTGCCAGCAGCTTAAGACAGGGTGGTGAAAAACTGTTTTTT.

This chain links TRBV7-8 with TRBJ2-3; 14 positions agree with TRBD2. Germline assignment: CDR1 SGHVS and CDR2 FQNEAQ. The V segment lost 5 bases and the J segment 1 base; nucleotides outside the gene matches: 8. This CDR3 comprises 18 residues. CDR3 amino acids: CASSRRLAGGRGTDTQYF. Written as DNA, the CDR3 is TGTGCCAGCAGCAGAAGACTAGCGGGAGGGCGTGGCACAGATACGCAGTATTTT.

This clone was seen a single time. The genes are TRBV27 and TRBJ1-2; TRBD1 matches 8 bases. Germline trimming cut 5 bases from V and 4 bases from J; bases unmatched to any gene: 9. The germline gives CDR1 MNHEY, CDR2 SMNVEV (reference sequence). CDR3 length equals 15 residues. The CDR3 spells CASSPQTGDSYGYTF. As DNA, the CDR3 is TGTGCCAGCAGTCCTCAGACAGGGGATTCCTATGGCTACACCTTC.

The chain joins TRBV7-7 to TRBJ2-2; no clear D gene. This CDR3 region has 14 residues. Germline loops: CDR1 SSHAT, CDR2 FNYEAQ (reference sequence). Trimming removed 3 bases from V and 2 bases from J, with 7 bases in between. The CDR3 DNA follows: TGTGCCAGCAGCTTCGACACTAACACCGGGGAGCTGTTTTTT. Translated, it gives CASSFDTNTGELFF. The whole variable domain, filled in from reference TRBV7-7 and TRBJ2-2, reads GAGVSQSPRYKVTKRGQDVTLRCDPISSHATLYWYQQALGQGPEFLTYFNYEAQPDKSGLPSDRFSAERPEGSISTLTIQRTEQRDSAMYRCASSFDTNTGELFFGEGSRLTVL.

Only one count was recorded for this clone. The chain links TRBV6-5 to TRBJ1-4; tentatively, D is TRBD1 (5 bases). CDR1 is MNHEY, CDR2 SVGAGI, per germline. V gave up 0 bases and J gave up 3 bases, with 8 bases separating them. The CDR3 sequence is 15 residues long. The CDR3 protein is CASSYSRGANEKLFF. DNA of the CDR3: TGTGCCAGCAGTTACTCACGGGGGGCTAATGAAAAACTGTTTTTT.

The V and J genes are TRBV28 and TRBJ1-5, with D possibly being TRBD1 (5 bases). V was pared by 6 bases and J by 0 bases, with 18 bases between. CDR1 is MDHEN, CDR2 SYDVKM, per germline. CDR3 length equals 17 residues. The CDR3 DNA follows: TGTGCCAGCAGAAGATCCAGGGTCCCGTATAGCAATCAGCCCCAGCATTTT. Translating gives CASRRSRVPYSNQPQHF.

The rearrangement joins TRBV5-1 to TRBJ2-5; 8 bases fit TRBD1. Trimming cost V 0 bases and J 2 bases; bases outside gene matches: 12. The germline V gene has CDR1 SGHRS and CDR2 YFSETQ. CDR3 length: 18 residues. CDR3 coding DNA: TGCGCCAGCAGCTTGGGGGGTGGTATCGGGACAGGTCAAGAGACCCAGTACTTC. Residues: CASSLGGGIGTGQETQYF.

The chain couples TRBV11-3 to TRBJ2-1; 8 nucleotides agree with TRBD2. In germline, CDR1 is SGHNT, CDR2 YENEEA. The CDR3 is 15 amino acids. V shed 5 bases and J 4 bases; nucleotides not matched to a gene: 7. The CDR3 region is CASSPRAGGYNEQFF. As DNA, the CDR3 is TGTGCCAGCAGCCCACGCGCGGGAGGTTACAATGAGCAGTTCTTC.

The V and J genes are TRBV28 and TRBJ1-5; 7 positions agree with TRBD1. This CDR3 comprises 14 residues. The germline V gene encodes CDR1 MDHEN and CDR2 SYDVKM. V was clipped by 4 bases and J by 5 bases; unmatched bases: 5. CDR3 nucleotides: TGTGCCAGCAGTTACAGACAGGGAGATCAGCCCCAGCATTTT. Residues: CASSYRQGDQPQHF.

The rearrangement links TRBV7-2 to TRBJ1-2; D is perhaps TRBD1 (6 bases). The V end lost 5 bases, the J end lost 2 bases, and 12 bases lay between the germline ends. The CDR3 runs to 14 residues. CDR1 SGHTA and CDR2 FQGNSA come from the germline V gene. CDR3 sequence reads: CASSRPGQNYGYTF. For the CDR3, the DNA is TGTGCCAGCAGCCGCCCGGGACAAAACTATGGCTACACCTTC.

The V and J genes are TRBV30 and TRBJ2-1; TRBD2 aligns across 10 bases. This CDR3 is 16 amino acids long. Germline CDR1 GTSNPN, CDR2 SVGIG (reference sequence). V shed 5 bases and J 1 base; nucleotides not matched to a gene: 8. The CDR3 DNA sequence: TGTGCCTGGGCGGGTAGCGGGAGGATATCCTACAATGAGCAGTTCTTC. This sequence encodes CAWAGSGRISYNEQFF. Using reference TRBV30 and TRBJ2-1 for the parts outside the CDR3, the full variable domain is SQTIHQWPATLVQPVGSPLSLECTVEGTSNPNLYWYRQAAGRGLQLLFYSVGIGQISSEVPQNLSASRPQDRQFILSSKKLLLSDSGFYLCAWAGSGRISYNEQFFGPGTRLTVL.

A single count supports this clone. V gene TRBV5-1 combines with J gene TRBJ1-3; TRBD1 is a possible D gene (6 bases). V shed 0 bases and J shed 4 bases, with 8 bases lying between them. This CDR3 is built from 14 residues. Germline values: CDR1 SGHRS, CDR2 YFSETQ. The DNA of the CDR3 is TGCGCCAGCAGCTTGGTACAGGGAGGAAACACCATATATTTT. Its protein product is CASSLVQGGNTIYF.

V usage is TRBV6-5 and J usage is TRBJ1-2; 8 nucleotides align to TRBD1. Germline values: CDR1 MNHEY, CDR2 SVGAGI. The CDR3 runs 14 residues. V gave up 8 bases and J gave up 4 bases; unmatched junction bases: 9. For the CDR3, the DNA is TGTGCCAGCGGCAGGGGGCGATTTCTCTATGGCTACACCTTC. Translating gives CASGRGRFLYGYTF.

This clone was seen a handful of times. The V and J genes are TRBV5-8 and TRBJ1-5; D may be TRBD1 (6 bases). V was pared by 0 bases and J by 0 bases, with 10 bases between. The CDR3 runs 16 residues. CDR1 is SGHTS and CDR2 is YDEGEE in the germline V gene. DNA for the CDR3: TGTGCCAGCAGCTTGGGGCCAGGGGATAGCAATCAGCCCCAGCATTTT. It is translated as CASSLGPGDSNQPQHF.

V and J are TRBV30 and TRBJ2-2, with 8 nucleotides matching TRBD2. Germline trimming cut 2 bases from V and 3 bases from J; bases unmatched to any gene: 5. The CDR3 is 15 amino acids. CDR1 is GTSNPN and CDR2 is SVGIG in the germline V gene (reference sequence). The CDR3 sequence is CAWSPREGDTGELFF. CDR3 DNA sequence: TGTGCCTGGAGTCCTCGGGAGGGAGACACCGGGGAGCTGTTTTTT.